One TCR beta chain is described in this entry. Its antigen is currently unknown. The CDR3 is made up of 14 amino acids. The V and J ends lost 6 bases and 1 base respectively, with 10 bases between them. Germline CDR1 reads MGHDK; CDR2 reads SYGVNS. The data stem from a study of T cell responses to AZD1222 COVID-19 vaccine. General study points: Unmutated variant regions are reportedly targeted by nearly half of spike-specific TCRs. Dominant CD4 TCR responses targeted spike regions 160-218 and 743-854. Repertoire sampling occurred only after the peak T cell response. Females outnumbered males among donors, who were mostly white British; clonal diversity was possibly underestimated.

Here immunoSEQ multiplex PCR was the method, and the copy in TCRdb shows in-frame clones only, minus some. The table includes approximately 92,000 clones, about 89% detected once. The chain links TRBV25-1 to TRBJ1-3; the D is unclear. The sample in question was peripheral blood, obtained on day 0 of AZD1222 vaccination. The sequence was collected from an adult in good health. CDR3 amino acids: CASSGDPSGNTIYF. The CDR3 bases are TGTGCCAGCAGCGGTGACCCATCTGGAAACACCATATATTTT. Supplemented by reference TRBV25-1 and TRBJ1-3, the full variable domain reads EADIYQTPRYLVIGTGKKITLECSQTMGHDKMYWYQQDPGMELHLIHYSYGVNSTEKGDLSSESTVSRIRTEHFPLTLESARPSHTSQYLCASSGDPSGNTIYFGEGSWLTVV.